This T cell receptor beta chain originates from a study of blood T cell repertoires in COVID-19. Methods used by the authors: Reference gene primer amplification in the assay estimated nucleated cell counts. Method: immunoSEQ multiplex PCR; TCRdb's copy keeps in-frame clones and lacks some. V and J calls and clone size are as listed in that table; D and trimming were resolved from the DNA. The table lists about 140,000 clones, over 75% of them singletons. The germline V gene encodes CDR1 MNHEY and CDR2 SVGAGI. Trimming removed 6 bases from V and 2 bases from J, with 13 bases in between. The CDR3 contains 14 residues.

This clonotype originated in a man in his fifties or sixties with acute or convalescent COVID-19. The sample consisted of peripheral blood. This chain joins TRBV6-5 and TRBJ1-2, with D possibly being TRBD1 (6 bases). CDR3 residues: CASRLTTGNYGYTF. The CDR3 coding sequence is TGTGCCAGCAGACTCACGACAGGAAACTATGGCTACACCTTC.